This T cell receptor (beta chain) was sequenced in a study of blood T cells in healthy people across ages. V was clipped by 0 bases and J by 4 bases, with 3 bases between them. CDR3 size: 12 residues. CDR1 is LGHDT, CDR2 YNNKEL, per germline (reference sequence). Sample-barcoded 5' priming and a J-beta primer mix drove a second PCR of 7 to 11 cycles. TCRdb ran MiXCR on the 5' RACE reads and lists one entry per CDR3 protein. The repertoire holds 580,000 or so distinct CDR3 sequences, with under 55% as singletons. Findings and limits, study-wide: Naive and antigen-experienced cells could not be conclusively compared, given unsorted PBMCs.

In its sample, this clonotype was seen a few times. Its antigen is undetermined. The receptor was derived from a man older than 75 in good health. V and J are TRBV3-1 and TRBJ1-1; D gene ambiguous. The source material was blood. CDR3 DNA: TGTGCCAGCAGCCAAGATTTCACTGAAGCTTTCTTT. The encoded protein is CASSQDFTEAFF.